This T cell receptor (beta chain) stems from a study of cytomegalovirus exposure and HLA in healthy donors. Turning to the study itself: Prior work identified some 120 million unique TCR beta sequences in some 180 million T cells.

V shed 3 bases, J shed 1 base, and the junction held 11 bases outside the gene matches. The CDR3 consists of 17 residues. Per the germline V gene, CDR1 is SQVTM and CDR2 is ANQGSEA. Notes on this clone: The target antigen is unknown.

General observations from the study: As a later analysis showed, a missense DCLRE1C variant was linked to trimming of TCR beta V- and J-genes. Cytomegalovirus association was assigned to about 150 TCR beta chains. Beyond CMV serostatus, there was no information to go on about immune exposure.

Primers included in the PCR were 60 Vbeta and 13 Jbeta primers. Repertoires were generated with immunoSEQ multiplex PCR, while TCRdb's copy carries only in-frame clones and drops some. The profile shows roughly 190,000 clones, 81% of them singletons. The clonotype originates from a man aged 35 to 55 in good health and CMV-seropositive. This rearrangement joins TRBV29-1 to TRBJ1-1; 10 nucleotides match TRBD1. Sequenced material: PBMCs. The CDR3 loop reads CSVDGDRGALTNTEAFF. The CDR3 DNA reads TGCAGCGTTGACGGGGACAGGGGAGCATTAACGAACACTGAAGCTTTCTTT.